The 26 T cell receptor beta chains below were found in one sample sequenced in a study of shared clonotypes between healthy human individuals. TCRdb's table, derived via immunoSEQ multiplex PCR, lists solely in-frame clones and lacks some. This sample has 2 million to 2.5 million clones, with 90% to 96% found just once. Sequenced: naive CD4+ T cells sorted from blood. Subset defined: CD45RA+ positively selected. The receptors derive from a man younger than 35 in good health.

J is TRBJ1-5 and V is TRBV5-1; TRBD1 is a possible D gene (6 bases). The germline V and J ends were trimmed by 2 bases and 2 bases, with 11 bases remaining between them. This CDR3 contains 15 residues. The germline V gene encodes CDR1 SGHRS and CDR2 YFSETQ. The CDR3 here is CASSFTGAGNQPQHF. The CDR3 DNA sequence: TGCGCCAGCAGCTTCACGGGGGCGGGCAATCAGCCCCAGCATTTT.

The chain joins TRBV7-9 to TRBJ1-4; tentatively, D is TRBD1 (5 bases). The CDR3 is made up of 18 amino acids. Germline CDR1 and CDR2: SEHNR and FQNEAQ (reference sequence). V was shortened by 4 bases and J by 3 bases, with 21 bases between the two germline ends. The CDR3 DNA reads TGTGCCAGCAGCTGGGGACTACCAGGGAGGTCGGCTAATGAAAAACTGTTTTTT. Its protein product is CASSWGLPGRSANEKLFF. Complete variable domain (other parts from reference TRBV7-9 and TRBJ1-4): DTGVSQNPRHKITKRGQNVTFRCDPISEHNRLYWYRQTLGQGPEFLTYFQNEAQLEKSRLLSDRFSAERPKGSFSTLEIQRTEQGDSAMYLCASSWGLPGRSANEKLFFGSGTQLSVL.

The rearrangement uses TRBV4-2 and TRBJ1-6; the D gene is possibly TRBD1 (5 bases). The CDR3 runs to 15 residues. V dropped 0 bases and J dropped 5 bases, with 8 bases sitting between them. Germline V gene data show CDR1 as LGHNA and CDR2 as YNFKEQ. CDR3 residues: CASSQDSRDNSPLHF. The CDR3 nucleotides are TGTGCCAGCAGCCAAGATAGCAGGGATAATTCACCCCTCCACTTT.

As to this clone: The same CDR3 can be traced to other DNA sequences in this sample. This chain uses TRBV10-1 with TRBJ2-7, with D possibly matching TRBD1 (6 bases). The germline V gene encodes CDR1 WNHNN and CDR2 SYGVQD (reference sequence). The CDR3 extends over 12 amino acids. Between the trimmed V and J ends, which lost 3 bases and 5 bases, there was a span of 8 bases. CDR3 sequence: CASSDKGDEQYF. CDR3 in DNA: TGCGCCAGCAGTGACAAGGGGGACGAGCAGTACTTC.

As regards this clone: This same CDR3 is encoded by further DNA sequences in the sample. V gene TRBV5-6 combines with J gene TRBJ2-7; D gene uncertain. Germline CDR1 is SGHDT and CDR2 is YYEEEE. With 2 bases removed from V and 1 base from J, the gap between germline ends came to 4 bases. There are 12 residues in the CDR3. CDR3 nucleotide sequence: TGTGCCAGCAGCTTATCTTCCTACGAGCAGTACTTC. This gives the protein CASSLSSYEQYF.

This chain joins TRBV30 and TRBJ1-2, with TRBD1 matching over 8 bases. Germline CDR1 and CDR2: GTSNPN and SVGIG (reference sequence). The CDR3 totals 15 residues. The V segment lost 1 base and the J segment 4 bases; nucleotides outside the gene matches: 8. In DNA, the CDR3 is TGTGCCTGGAGTGCGGGGCTCGGACAGGGCTATGGCTACACCTTC. It is translated as CAWSAGLGQGYGYTF.

The J gene is TRBJ2-5, the V gene TRBV11-2; D may be TRBD1 or TRBD2 (6 bases each). This CDR3 has 14 residues. Germline V lookup: CDR1 SGHAT, CDR2 FQNNGV. The V and J ends lost 3 bases and 5 bases respectively, with 13 bases between them. CDR3 in amino acids: CASSFSLGGETQYF. CDR3 DNA sequence: TGTGCCAGCAGCTTCAGCTTAGGGGGGGAGACCCAGTACTTC.

The rearrangement uses TRBV27 and TRBJ2-1; tentatively, D is TRBD1 (7 bases). CDR1 and CDR2 from the germline V gene are MNHEY and SMNVEV (reference sequence). The CDR3 is 15 amino acids. The V end lost 2 bases, the J end lost 8 bases, and 16 bases lay between the germline ends. The CDR3: CASSLGQGGGHEQFF. The CDR3 nucleotides read TGTGCCAGCAGTTTAGGGCAGGGGGGTGGACATGAGCAGTTCTTC.

This clone showed up just a few times. The chain combines TRBV2 with TRBJ2-2; 7 nucleotides match TRBD1. This CDR3 is 12 amino acids long. The V segment lost 5 bases and the J segment 10 bases; nucleotides outside the gene matches: 4. In germline, CDR1 is SNHLY, CDR2 FYNNEI. The CDR3 protein is CASSRQGPELFF. The CDR3 DNA follows: TGTGCCAGCAGTCGACAGGGTCCGGAGCTGTTTTTT.

The V gene is TRBV5-1, the J gene TRBJ2-2; D might be TRBD1 (6 bases). From germline, CDR1 is SGHRS and CDR2 YFSETQ. Trimming took off 4 bases at V and 2 bases at J, with 12 bases between the two ends. The CDR3 spans 15 residues. Here the CDR3 DNA reads TGCGCCAGCAGCACGCAGGGACACAACACCGGGGAGCTGTTTTTT. Its translation is CASSTQGHNTGELFF.

The chain links TRBV5-8 to TRBJ1-4; 8 bases fit TRBD1. CDR3 size: 15 residues. Germline V gene sequence: CDR1 SGHTS, CDR2 YDEGEE. Trimming cost V 4 bases and J 8 bases; bases outside gene matches: 10. The chain's CDR3 is CASSHIGQGGEKLFF. The DNA for the CDR3 is TGTGCCAGCAGCCACATCGGACAGGGTGGCGAAAAACTGTTTTTT. The whole variable domain, remainder taken from reference TRBV5-8 and TRBJ1-4, is EAGVTQSPTHLIKTRGQQATLRCSPISGHTSVYWYQQALGLGLQFLLWYDEGEERNRGNFPPRFSGRQFPNYSSELNVNALELEDSALYLCASSHIGQGGEKLFFGSGTQLSVL.

The genes are TRBV9 and TRBJ2-2; a possible D gene is TRBD2 (6 bases). Trimming pared 0 bases from V and 0 bases from J, leaving 12 bases between. CDR1 is SGDLS, CDR2 YYNGEE, per germline. This CDR3 region has 17 residues. The CDR3 is CASSVAPASANTGELFF. The DNA for the CDR3 is TGTGCCAGCAGCGTAGCCCCGGCTAGCGCGAACACCGGGGAGCTGTTTTTT.

J is TRBJ1-5 and V is TRBV6-1; D remains ambiguous. V dropped 0 bases and J dropped 7 bases, with 10 bases sitting between them. In germline, CDR1 is MNHNS, CDR2 SASEGT. The CDR3 is 14 amino acids. The CDR3 DNA sequence: TGTGCCAGCAGTGAAGCGACGGCGGGACAGCCCCAGCATTTT. Amino acid sequence: CASSEATAGQPQHF.

This sequence joins TRBV7-2 and TRBJ2-1, with D maybe TRBD2 (5 bases). This CDR3 contains 14 residues. V gave up 5 bases and J gave up 6 bases, with 14 bases separating them. The germline V gene encodes CDR1 SGHTA and CDR2 FQGNSA. CDR3 nucleotide sequence: TGTGCCAGCAGCCGACGGATCAGCGGCAATGAGCAGTTCTTC. Residues: CASSRRISGNEQFF.

The chain links TRBV10-3 to TRBJ2-7; TRBD1 agrees at 7 bases. The germline CDR1 and CDR2 sequences are ENHRY and SYGVKD. The junction had 11 bases not matched to a gene; V was cut back by 10 bases and J by 2 bases. CDR3 length: 14 amino acids. The CDR3 region is CATGGRDRPYEQYF. The CDR3 DNA is TGTGCCACTGGGGGCCGGGACAGACCCTACGAGCAGTACTTC.

The rearrangement joins TRBV19 to TRBJ1-6; D gene ambiguous. V shed 3 bases and J shed 10 bases, with 13 bases lying between them. The CDR3 covers 14 residues. The germline V gene has CDR1 LNHDA and CDR2 SQIVND (reference sequence). The chain's CDR3 is CASSIPGYGSPLHF. The CDR3 nucleotides read TGTGCCAGTAGTATTCCGGGTTACGGGTCACCCCTCCACTTT.

About this clone: Other DNA sequences within the sample encode an identical CDR3. The rearrangement links TRBV30 to TRBJ1-5; D might be TRBD1 (5 bases). The CDR3 runs to 14 residues. V dropped 5 bases and J dropped 4 bases, with 15 bases sitting between them. Germline loops: CDR1 GTSNPN, CDR2 SVGIG (reference sequence). Written as DNA, the CDR3 is TGTGCCTGGTCGGTTCGGGGGTCTAATCAGCCCCAGCATTTT. Amino acid sequence: CAWSVRGSNQPQHF.

This rearrangement joins TRBV7-2 to TRBJ2-1, with D maybe TRBD1 (5 bases). Germline CDR1 is SGHTA and CDR2 is FQGNSA. Trimming stripped 5 bases from V and 6 bases from J, with 23 bases between. The CDR3 totals 17 residues. CDR3 protein: CASSITVPGLLGNEQFF. The DNA of the CDR3 is TGTGCCAGCAGCATTACTGTACCAGGGTTATTAGGCAATGAGCAGTTCTTC. The full variable domain, rest sourced from reference TRBV7-2 and TRBJ2-1, is GAGVSQSPSNKVTEKGKDVELRCDPISGHTALYWYRQSLGQGLEFLIYFQGNSAPDKSGLPSDRFSAERTGGSVSTLTIQRTQQEDSAVYLCASSITVPGLLGNEQFFGPGTRLTVL.

The V call is TRBV6-7, the J call TRBJ1-4; 8 nucleotides align to TRBD1. TRBV6-7 is noted as an ORF with a role that remains uncertain. The V and J ends lost 6 bases and 0 bases, in that order; junction bases with no gene match: 3. The CDR3 has 15 residues. The CDR3 region is CASRKDRATNEKLFF. The CDR3 coding sequence is TGTGCCAGCAGGAAGGACAGGGCAACTAATGAAAAACTGTTTTTT.

This rearrangement joins TRBV5-1 to TRBJ2-7, with D maybe TRBD2 (6 bases). Trimming left V 4 bases short and J 0 bases short, with 17 bases between. The germline gives CDR1 SGHRS, CDR2 YFSETQ. This CDR3 contains 16 residues. In DNA, the CDR3 is TGCGCCAGCAGCCCCCGGGGAAGCGGGTCCTCCTACGAGCAGTACTTC. It is translated as CASSPRGSGSSYEQYF.

For this clone: Different DNA sequences within this sample yield the same CDR3. The rearrangement links TRBV5-1 to TRBJ2-2; D might be TRBD1 (5 bases). V was pared by 4 bases and J by 1 base, with 14 bases between. CDR3 length: 16 amino acids. Per germline, CDR1 SGHRS and CDR2 YFSETQ. The CDR3 DNA sequence: TGCGCCAGCAGCCTCCTGCTAGGACAGAACACCGGGGAGCTGTTTTTT. As protein: CASSLLLGQNTGELFF.

This clone is a singleton in its sample. The chain has TRBV10-3 and TRBJ2-1, with 11 bases fitting TRBD2. Germline loops: CDR1 ENHRY, CDR2 SYGVKD. V was clipped by 4 bases and J by 2 bases; unmatched bases: 7. The CDR3 length is 17 residues. CDR3 coding DNA: TGTGCCATCAGTGCTTTCTTAGCGGGAGGGGCCTACAATGAGCAGTTCTTC. Protein: CAISAFLAGGAYNEQFF.

V is TRBV2 and J is TRBJ2-1; 11 nucleotides agree with TRBD2. Germline CDR1 is SNHLY and CDR2 is FYNNEI. The CDR3 runs 15 residues. Trimming removed 6 bases from V and 8 bases from J; junction bases left unmatched: 9. DNA of the CDR3: TGTGCCAGCAGCGTACTAGCGGGGGATACCTATGAGCAGTTCTTC. Amino acid sequence: CASSVLAGDTYEQFF.

V gene TRBV6-4 combines with J gene TRBJ2-2; D gene uncertain. Per germline, CDR1 MRHNA and CDR2 SNTAGT. The V and J ends lost 5 bases and 0 bases respectively, with 4 bases between them. This CDR3 is 13 amino acids long. CDR3 nucleotide sequence: TGTGCCAGCAGTCCATCGAACACCGGGGAGCTGTTTTTT. It specifies CASSPSNTGELFF.

The chain combines TRBV27 with TRBJ1-1; the match to TRBD1 covers 8 bases. V trimming: 6 bases; J trimming: 4 bases; junction bases outside the gene matches: 4. Germline assignment: CDR1 MNHEY and CDR2 SMNVEV (reference sequence). This CDR3 is 13 amino acids long. CDR3 nucleotides: TGTGCCAGCAGGCCCACAGGGGGCACTGAAGCTTTCTTT. Encoded protein: CASRPTGGTEAFF.

The chain has TRBV5-6 and TRBJ2-7, with D possibly being TRBD2 (6 bases). The CDR3 is 14 residues long. Trimming removed 5 bases from V and 0 bases from J, with 12 bases in between. In germline, CDR1 is SGHDT, CDR2 YYEEEE. The CDR3 DNA reads as TGTGCCAGCAGGGAGGGGACTGTCTCCTACGAGCAGTACTTC. The encoded protein is CASREGTVSYEQYF.